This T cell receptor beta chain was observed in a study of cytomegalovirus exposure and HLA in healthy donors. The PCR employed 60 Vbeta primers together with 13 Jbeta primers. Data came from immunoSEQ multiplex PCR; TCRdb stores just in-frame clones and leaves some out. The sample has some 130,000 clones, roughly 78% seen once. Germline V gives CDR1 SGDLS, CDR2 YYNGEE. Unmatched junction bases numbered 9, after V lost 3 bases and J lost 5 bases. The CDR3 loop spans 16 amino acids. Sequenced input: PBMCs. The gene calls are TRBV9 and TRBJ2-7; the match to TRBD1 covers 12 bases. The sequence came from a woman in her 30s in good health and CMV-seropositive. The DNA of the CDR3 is TGTGCCAGCAGCGCTTCCCCCGGGACAGGGGGCCACGAGCAGTACTTC. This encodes CASSASPGTGGHEQYF.